The next 8 T cell receptor beta chains were all read from a single sample in a study of blood T cell repertoires in COVID-19. Sequencing used immunoSEQ multiplex PCR; TCRdb keeps in-frame clones, though not all of them. Of 150,000 to 180,000 clones in the sample, roughly 71% were seen once. Sequencing was done on a sample of peripheral blood. The receptors shown here come from an elderly woman with acute or convalescent COVID-19.

The chain combines TRBV5-6 with TRBJ2-3; 10 nucleotides agree with TRBD1. Germline V gene sequence: CDR1 SGHDT, CDR2 YYEEEE. The CDR3 extends over 16 amino acids. The V segment lost 4 bases and the J segment 4 bases; nucleotides outside the gene matches: 9. The CDR3 is CASSPLGTGDSDTQYF. CDR3 nucleotides: TGTGCCAGCAGCCCGCTAGGGACAGGGGATTCAGATACGCAGTATTTT. The variable domain in full, completed from reference TRBV5-6 and TRBJ2-3, reads DAGVTQSPTHLIKTRGQQVTLRCSPKSGHDTVSWYQQALGQGPQFIFQYYEEEERQRGNFPDRFSGHQFPNYSSELNVNALLLGDSALYLCASSPLGTGDSDTQYFGPGTRLTVL.

This chain joins TRBV4-1 and TRBJ2-2, with a weak D call TRBD1 (6 bases). The CDR3 loop spans 16 amino acids. V lost 0 bases and J 3 bases, leaving 11 bases between the germline ends. The germline V gene encodes CDR1 MGHRA and CDR2 YSYEKL. The CDR3 region is CASSQDFGQHTGELFF. CDR3 in DNA: TGCGCCAGCAGCCAAGATTTTGGACAGCACACCGGGGAGCTGTTTTTT.

In its sample, this clone was seen many times. The V and J genes are TRBV2 and TRBJ1-1; 11 nucleotides align to TRBD1. J was trimmed by 0 bases and V by 6 bases; bases with no gene match: 6. The CDR3 is 16 residues long. The germline V gene encodes CDR1 SNHLY and CDR2 FYNNEI. The CDR3 bases are TGTGCCAGCAGCTCCCGGACAGGGGGCCTGAACACTGAAGCTTTCTTT. Its translation: CASSSRTGGLNTEAFF.

In this sample, this clone turned up a few times. This chain links TRBV2 with TRBJ2-7, with unresolved D. The CDR3 totals 14 residues. CDR1 and CDR2 (germline): SNHLY, FYNNEI. The germline V and J ends were trimmed by 9 bases and 0 bases, with 15 bases remaining between them. CDR3 sequence (DNA): TGTGCCAGTAAGTCGGCAGGCACCTCCTACGAGCAGTACTTC. Amino acid sequence: CASKSAGTSYEQYF.

The V gene is TRBV5-1, the J gene TRBJ1-1, with no clear D. Germline assignment: CDR1 SGHRS and CDR2 YFSETQ. This CDR3 is built from 12 residues. Trimming pared 2 bases from V and 2 bases from J, leaving 4 bases between. The CDR3, as DNA: TGCGCCAGCAGCTTTCATAACACTGAAGCTTTCTTT. Protein: CASSFHNTEAFF.

The CDR3: CASSWEKNTEAFF. CDR3 sequence (DNA): TGTGCCAGCAGTTGGGAGAAGAACACTGAAGCTTTCTTT. The rearrangement links TRBV27 to TRBJ1-1, with D unresolved. Germline loops: CDR1 MNHEY, CDR2 SMNVEV (reference sequence). V was shortened by 4 bases and J by 1 base, with 7 bases between the two germline ends. The length of the CDR3 is 13 residues.

The chain combines TRBV28 with TRBJ1-1; 7 bases map to TRBD1. This CDR3 has 14 residues. The V segment lost 2 bases and the J segment 6 bases; nucleotides outside the gene matches: 6. Germline V gene sequence: CDR1 MDHEN, CDR2 SYDVKM. The CDR3 reads CASSLPGGNAEAFF. The CDR3 DNA sequence: TGTGCCAGCAGTTTACCAGGGGGTAACGCTGAAGCTTTCTTT.

The rearrangement uses TRBV7-3 and TRBJ1-1, with D perhaps TRBD1 (6 bases). CDR1 SGHTA and CDR2 FQGTGA come from the germline V gene. V was cut by 5 bases and J by 0 bases, with 10 bases left in between. The length of the CDR3 is 14 residues. CDR3 nucleotide sequence: TGTGCCAGCAGCCCGGACAGCCTGAACACTGAAGCTTTCTTT. Translated: CASSPDSLNTEAFF. Supplemented by reference TRBV7-3 and TRBJ1-1, the full variable domain reads GAGVSQTPSNKVTEKGKYVELRCDPISGHTALYWYRQSLGQGPEFLIYFQGTGAADDSGLPNDRFFAVRPEGSVSTLKIQRTERGDSAVYLCASSPDSLNTEAFFGQGTRLTVV.